This T cell receptor beta chain is from a study of blood T cell repertoires in COVID-19. Clones were read by immunoSEQ multiplex PCR, and TCRdb kept only the in-frame ones, dropping some. Seen here are a few hundred thousand clones, about 90% observed once, and the top ten hold roughly 1.2%. Germline CDR1 is MNHEY and CDR2 is SVGAGI. J was trimmed by 4 bases and V by 2 bases; bases with no gene match: 7. The CDR3 is made up of 15 amino acids. The source material was peripheral blood. The rearrangement uses TRBV6-5 and TRBJ2-5; TRBD2 agrees at 7 bases. The clonotype originates from a man aged 40-55 years with acute or convalescent COVID-19. This CDR3 is CASSYMGAGTETQYF. In DNA form, the CDR3 reads TGTGCCAGCAGTTACATGGGAGCGGGGACAGAGACCCAGTACTTC.